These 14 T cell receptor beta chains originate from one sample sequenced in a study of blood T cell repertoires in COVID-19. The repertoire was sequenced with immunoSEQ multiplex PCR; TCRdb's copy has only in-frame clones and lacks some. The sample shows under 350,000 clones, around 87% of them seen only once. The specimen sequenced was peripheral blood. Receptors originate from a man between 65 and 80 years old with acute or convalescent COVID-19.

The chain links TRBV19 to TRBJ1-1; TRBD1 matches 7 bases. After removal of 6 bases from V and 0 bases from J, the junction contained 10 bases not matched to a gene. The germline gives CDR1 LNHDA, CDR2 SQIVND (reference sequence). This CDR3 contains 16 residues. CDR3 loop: CASSPTGYRMNTEAFF. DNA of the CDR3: TGTGCCAGTAGCCCGACAGGGTACAGAATGAACACTGAAGCTTTCTTT. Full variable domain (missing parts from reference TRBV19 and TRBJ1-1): DGGITQSPKYLFRKEGQNVTLSCEQNLNHDAMYWYRQDPGQGLRLIYYSQIVNDFQKGDIAEGYSVSREKKESFPLTVTSAQKNPTAFYLCASSPTGYRMNTEAFFGQGTRLTVV.

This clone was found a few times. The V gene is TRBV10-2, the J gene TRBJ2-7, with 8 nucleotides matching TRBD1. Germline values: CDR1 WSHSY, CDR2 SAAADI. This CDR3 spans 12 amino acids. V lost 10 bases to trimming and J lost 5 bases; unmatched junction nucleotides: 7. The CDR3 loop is CATGAGGHEQYF. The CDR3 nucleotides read TGCGCCACCGGGGCAGGGGGCCACGAGCAGTACTTC.

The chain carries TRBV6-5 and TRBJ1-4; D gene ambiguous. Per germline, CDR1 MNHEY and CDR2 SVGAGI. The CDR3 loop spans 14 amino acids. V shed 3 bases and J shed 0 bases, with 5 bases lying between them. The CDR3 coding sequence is TGTGCCAGCAGTTATCGTACAACTAATGAAAAACTGTTTTTT. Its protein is CASSYRTTNEKLFF.

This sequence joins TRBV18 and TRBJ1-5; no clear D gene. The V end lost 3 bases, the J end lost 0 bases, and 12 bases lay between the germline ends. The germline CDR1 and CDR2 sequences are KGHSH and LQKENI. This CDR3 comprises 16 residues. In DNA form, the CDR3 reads TGTGCCAGCTCACCGGGTGGCGGGGATAGCAATCAGCCCCAGCATTTT. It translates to CASSPGGGDSNQPQHF.

The CDR3, as DNA: TGTGCCAGCAGCCCCGGCTCCTACGAGCAGTACTTC. Translated, it gives CASSPGSYEQYF. The rearrangement uses TRBV3-1 (or the pseudogene TRBV3-2) and TRBJ2-7; D remains unclear. CDR1 is LGHDT and CDR2 is YNNKEL in the germline V gene (reference sequence). V lost 4 bases, J lost 0 bases, and 4 bases lay in between. The CDR3 loop spans 12 amino acids.

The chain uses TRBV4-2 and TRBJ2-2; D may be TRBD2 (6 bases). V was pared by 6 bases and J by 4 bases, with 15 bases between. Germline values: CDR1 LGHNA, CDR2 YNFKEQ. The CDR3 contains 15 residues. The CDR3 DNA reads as TGTGCCAGCAGAGCCGGGACTCCCTCCACCGGGGAGCTGTTTTTT. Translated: CASRAGTPSTGELFF.

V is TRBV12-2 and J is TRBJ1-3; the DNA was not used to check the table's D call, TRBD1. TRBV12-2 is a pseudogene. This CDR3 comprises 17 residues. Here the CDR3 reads CASRFTQGESSGNTIYF. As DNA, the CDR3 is TGTGCAAGTCGCTTTACACAGGGGGAGAGCTCTGGAAACACCATATATTTT.

In DNA form, the CDR3 reads TGTGCCAGCAGTTTCCACGGGAGTTCCTACAATGAGCAGTTCTTC. Translated, it gives CASSFHGSSYNEQFF. V and J are TRBV6-5 and TRBJ2-1; the D gene is possibly TRBD2 (6 bases). The V end was cut by 4 bases, the J end by 1 base, with 11 bases between. This CDR3 contains 15 residues. CDR1 MNHEY and CDR2 SVGAGI come from the germline V gene.

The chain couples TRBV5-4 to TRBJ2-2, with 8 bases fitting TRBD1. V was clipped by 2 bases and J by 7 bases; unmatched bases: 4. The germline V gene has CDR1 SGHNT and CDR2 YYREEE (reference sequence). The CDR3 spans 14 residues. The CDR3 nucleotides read TGTGCCAGCAGCTTCTTACAGGGGGACGGGGAGCTGTTTTTT. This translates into CASSFLQGDGELFF.

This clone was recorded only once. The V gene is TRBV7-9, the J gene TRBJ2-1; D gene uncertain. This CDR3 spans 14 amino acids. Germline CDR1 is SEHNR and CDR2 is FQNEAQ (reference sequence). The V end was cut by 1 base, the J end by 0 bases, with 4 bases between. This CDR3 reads CASSLGSSYNEQFF. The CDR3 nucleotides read TGTGCCAGCAGCTTAGGGAGCTCCTACAATGAGCAGTTCTTC. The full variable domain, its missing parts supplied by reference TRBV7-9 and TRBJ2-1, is DTGVSQNPRHKITKRGQNVTFRCDPISEHNRLYWYRQTLGQGPEFLTYFQNEAQLEKSRLLSDRFSAERPKGSFSTLEIQRTEQGDSAMYLCASSLGSSYNEQFFGPGTRLTVL.

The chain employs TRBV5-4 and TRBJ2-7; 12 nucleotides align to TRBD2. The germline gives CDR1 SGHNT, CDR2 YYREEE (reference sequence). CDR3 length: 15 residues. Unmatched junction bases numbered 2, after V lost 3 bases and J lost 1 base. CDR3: CASSYGTSGSYEQYF. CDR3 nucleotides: TGTGCCAGCAGCTACGGGACTAGCGGGTCCTACGAGCAGTACTTC. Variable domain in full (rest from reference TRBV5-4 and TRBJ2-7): ETGVTQSPTHLIKTRGQQVTLRCSSQSGHNTVSWYQQALGQGPQFIFQYYREEENGRGNFPPRFSGLQFPNYSSELNVNALELDDSALYLCASSYGTSGSYEQYFGPGTRLTVT.

CDR3 DNA sequence: TGTGCCAGCAGCCCCGCCCCCCGGGGGCGGGGGGCCTACAATGAGCAGTTCTTC. Its translation: CASSPAPRGRGAYNEQFF. The chain joins TRBV9 to TRBJ2-1, with 8 bases lining up with TRBD2. CDR1 is SGDLS and CDR2 is YYNGEE in the germline V gene. CDR3 size: 18 residues. The V gene end was trimmed by 4 bases and the J gene end by 2 bases; junction bases not matched to a gene: 14.

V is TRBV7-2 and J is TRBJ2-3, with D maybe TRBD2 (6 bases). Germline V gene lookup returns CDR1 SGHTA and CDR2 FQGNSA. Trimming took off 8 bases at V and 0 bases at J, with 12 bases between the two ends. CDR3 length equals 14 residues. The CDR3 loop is CASGSGVSTDTQYF. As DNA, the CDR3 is TGTGCCAGCGGTAGCGGAGTTAGCACAGATACGCAGTATTTT.

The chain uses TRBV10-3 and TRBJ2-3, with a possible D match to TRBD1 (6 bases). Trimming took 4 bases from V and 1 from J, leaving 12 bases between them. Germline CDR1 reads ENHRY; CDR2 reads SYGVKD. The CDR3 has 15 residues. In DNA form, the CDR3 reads TGTGCCATCAGTGTAACAGGGTTAGGCACAGATACGCAGTATTTT. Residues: CAISVTGLGTDTQYF.